This entry lists 20 T cell receptor beta chains sequenced from one sample in a study of shared T cell receptors in the human thymus. Clones were read by immunoSEQ multiplex PCR, and TCRdb kept only the in-frame ones, dropping some. The table includes about 380,000 clones, over 90% detected once. Sequencing input: thymocytes. The receptors come from a human donor.

The chain combines TRBV15 with TRBJ2-1, with TRBD2 matching 7 bases. CDR3 length: 12 residues. The germline V gene encodes CDR1 LNHNV and CDR2 YYDKDF (reference sequence). With 6 bases clipped from V and 10 bases from J, the junction kept 6 bases outside the gene matches. CDR3 nucleotides: TGTGCCACCAGAGAATCAGCGGGAGAGCAGTTCTTC. Its translation is CATRESAGEQFF.

The rearrangement uses TRBV7-5 and TRBJ1-2; TRBD1 is the table's D call, not checked against the DNA. TRBV7-5 is an annotated pseudogene. The length of the CDR3 is 15 residues. Here the CDR3 DNA reads TGTGCCAGAAGCTCAGGGGGCGCGAGGAACTATGGCTACACCTTC. This encodes CARSSGGARNYGYTF.

The chain links TRBV5-1 to TRBJ2-5, with D possibly being TRBD2 (6 bases). The end of the DNA is better explained by TRBJ2-7, so the J call may be wrong. The germline V gene encodes CDR1 SGHRS and CDR2 YFSETQ. CDR3 length: 14 residues. The CDR3 sequence: CASSLAGGLHEQYF. The CDR3, as DNA: TGCGCCAGCAGCTTGGCCGGAGGGCTCCACGAGCAGTACTTC.

This sequence joins TRBV6-5 and TRBJ2-5; 7 bases match TRBD2. The CDR3 consists of 14 residues. V shed 5 bases, J shed 5 bases, and the junction held 8 bases outside the gene matches. Per the germline V gene, CDR1 is MNHEY and CDR2 is SVGAGI. CDR3 protein: CASSPRLARETQYF. The CDR3 bases are TGTGCCAGCAGTCCTCGACTAGCAAGGGAGACCCAGTACTTC.

The chain couples TRBV11-2 to TRBJ2-4; D perhaps matches TRBD2 (5 bases). The CDR3 loop spans 12 amino acids. Germline V gene data show CDR1 as SGHAT and CDR2 as FQNNGV. The V gene lost 7 bases and the J gene lost 6 bases, with 10 bases spanning the gap. This CDR3 is CASTGWGNIQYF. CDR3 DNA: TGTGCCAGCACGGGGTGGGGAAACATTCAGTACTTC.

The chain is built from TRBV7-9 and TRBJ2-7, with 8 positions matching TRBD2. This CDR3 is 15 amino acids long. With 1 base clipped from V and 7 bases from J, the junction kept 9 bases outside the gene matches. Germline CDR1 SEHNR, CDR2 FQNEAQ (reference sequence). CDR3 nucleotides: TGTGCCAGCAGCTTAGACCCAGCGGGAGATCGGGAGCAGTACTTC. Its protein product is CASSLDPAGDREQYF. The full variable domain, rest sourced from reference TRBV7-9 and TRBJ2-7, is DTGVSQNPRHKITKRGQNVTFRCDPISEHNRLYWYRQTLGQGPEFLTYFQNEAQLEKSRLLSDRFSAERPKGSFSTLEIQRTEQGDSAMYLCASSLDPAGDREQYFGPGTRLTVT.

The J gene is TRBJ2-3, the V gene TRBV7-2; 8 nucleotides align to TRBD2. Trimming at V came to 1 base and at J to 2 bases, leaving 8 bases not matched to a gene. From germline, CDR1 is SGHTA and CDR2 FQGNSA. This CDR3 spans 17 amino acids. CDR3 residues: CASSLVAGISLTDTQYF. In DNA form, the CDR3 reads TGTGCCAGCAGCTTAGTAGCGGGAATTAGCCTCACAGATACGCAGTATTTT.

A remark on this clone: A junction boundary mismatches the germline segment, possibly from a read error. The gene calls are TRBV30 and TRBJ1-2, with 7 bases lining up with TRBD1. Germline CDR1 GTSNPN, CDR2 SVGIG (reference sequence). The CDR3 contains 12 residues. The CDR3 sequence: CADDRVGYGHTF. Here the CDR3 DNA reads TGTGCCGACGACAGGGTGGGCTATGGCCACACCTTC.

The chain employs TRBV7-9 and TRBJ2-2, with 9 bases fitting TRBD1. J was trimmed by 1 base and V by 4 bases; bases with no gene match: 4. CDR1 is SEHNR, CDR2 FQNEAQ, per germline (reference sequence). The CDR3 extends over 16 amino acids. CDR3 sequence (DNA): TGTGCCAGCAGCTCCGGACAGGGGCAGAACACCGGGGAGCTGTTTTTT. This sequence encodes CASSSGQGQNTGELFF.

The V call is TRBV11-2, the J call TRBJ2-7, with D possibly being TRBD2 (6 bases). The V end was cut by 5 bases, the J end by 3 bases, with 14 bases between. Germline lookup yields CDR1 SGHAT and CDR2 FQNNGV. The CDR3 has 14 amino acids. The CDR3 loop reads CASSPGWTNYEQYF. DNA of the CDR3: TGTGCCAGCAGCCCAGGCTGGACTAACTACGAGCAGTACTTC.

In its sample, this clone was seen a few times. The chain recombines TRBV18 with TRBJ2-7, with unresolved D. CDR3 length: 15 residues. Germline CDR1 and CDR2: KGHSH and LQKENI. Trimming pared 3 bases from V and 2 bases from J, leaving 14 bases between. CDR3 coding DNA: TGTGCCAGCTCACCGTCACGCCTCCAGACCTACGAGCAGTACTTC. Translating it yields CASSPSRLQTYEQYF.

The V and J genes are TRBV7-2 and TRBJ2-7; D uncertain. Germline assignment: CDR1 SGHTA and CDR2 FQGNSA. There are 13 residues in the CDR3. Trimming shortened V by 4 bases and J by 7 bases, and 14 bases separated the two germline ends. The CDR3 protein is CASSSPWVREQYF. The CDR3, as DNA: TGTGCCAGCAGCTCCCCGTGGGTAAGGGAGCAGTACTTC. The complete variable domain, with remaining parts taken from reference TRBV7-2 and TRBJ2-7, reads GAGVSQSPSNKVTEKGKDVELRCDPISGHTALYWYRQSLGQGLEFLIYFQGNSAPDKSGLPSDRFSAERTGGSVSTLTIQRTQQEDSAVYLCASSSPWVREQYFGPGTRLTVT.

The chain combines TRBV10-3 with TRBJ2-1, with unresolved D. Germline V gene sequence: CDR1 ENHRY, CDR2 SYGVKD. The CDR3 length is 15 residues. With 3 bases removed from V and 0 bases from J, the gap between germline ends came to 9 bases. The CDR3 DNA sequence: TGTGCCATCAGTGATTTTGGTTTCTCCTACAATGAGCAGTTCTTC. Protein: CAISDFGFSYNEQFF.

The chain joins TRBV15 to TRBJ2-5, with D perhaps matching TRBD1 (6 bases). CDR1 and CDR2 (germline): LNHNV, YYDKDF (reference sequence). The CDR3 is 15 residues long. The ends were cut back, 1 base at V and 5 bases at J, with 14 bases in the middle. CDR3 nucleotide sequence: TGTGCCACCAGCAGAGCTAAAGGGGGTAGGGAGACCCAGTACTTC. Translating gives CATSRAKGGRETQYF.

CDR3 bases: TGTGCCAGCAGGCCCGGGACTAGCGAAGAGACCCAGTACTTC. Its translation is CASRPGTSEETQYF. This chain uses TRBV7-2 with TRBJ2-5; 10 bases match TRBD2. The germline V gene encodes CDR1 SGHTA and CDR2 FQGNSA. The junction had 4 bases not matched to a gene; V was cut back by 6 bases and J by 3 bases. The length of the CDR3 is 14 residues.

The chain couples TRBV5-1 to TRBJ2-1; no definite D call. CDR3 length: 15 residues. V was cut by 1 base and J by 4 bases, with 12 bases left in between. Per germline, CDR1 SGHRS and CDR2 YFSETQ. CDR3 DNA sequence: TGCGCCAGCAGCTTGCCTCTGAAAGGGTACAATGAGCAGTTCTTC. It specifies CASSLPLKGYNEQFF.

The rearrangement links TRBV13 to TRBJ2-1, with 11 positions matching TRBD2. The V and J ends lost 2 bases and 0 bases, in that order; junction bases with no gene match: 12. CDR1 and CDR2 (germline): PRHDT, FYEKMQ (reference sequence). This CDR3 contains 20 residues. The DNA for the CDR3 is TGTGCCAGCAGCTTATGGGGCTCGACTAGCGGGGATAGCTCCTACAATGAGCAGTTCTTC. Protein: CASSLWGSTSGDSSYNEQFF.

The CDR3 sequence is CAGTSSGDYNEQFF. In DNA, the CDR3 is TGTGCCGGGACCTCTAGCGGGGACTACAATGAGCAGTTCTTC. The chain couples TRBV27 to TRBJ2-1; 9 bases map to TRBD2. The CDR3 has 14 amino acids. Germline V gene lookup returns CDR1 MNHEY and CDR2 SMNVEV (reference sequence). J was trimmed by 3 bases and V by 11 bases; bases with no gene match: 8.

V gene TRBV19 combines with J gene TRBJ1-4; D uncertain. The CDR3 loop spans 18 amino acids. Trimming left V 1 base short and J 3 bases short, with 18 bases between. Germline CDR1 and CDR2: LNHDA and SQIVND (reference sequence). Here the CDR3 reads CASSIGGRNRRANEKLFF. The CDR3 DNA is TGTGCCAGTAGTATAGGAGGCAGGAATCGGCGGGCTAATGAAAAACTGTTTTTT.

V gene TRBV29-1 combines with J gene TRBJ2-3; 7 bases fit TRBD1. The CDR3 totals 15 residues. With V trimmed by 6 bases and J by 7 bases, 16 bases remained unmatched. Germline V gives CDR1 SQVTM, CDR2 ANQGSEA. The CDR3 DNA reads TGCAGCGTGGCCCCCGGGACAGACTTGTATAATACGCAGTATTTT. Protein sequence: CSVAPGTDLYNTQYF.